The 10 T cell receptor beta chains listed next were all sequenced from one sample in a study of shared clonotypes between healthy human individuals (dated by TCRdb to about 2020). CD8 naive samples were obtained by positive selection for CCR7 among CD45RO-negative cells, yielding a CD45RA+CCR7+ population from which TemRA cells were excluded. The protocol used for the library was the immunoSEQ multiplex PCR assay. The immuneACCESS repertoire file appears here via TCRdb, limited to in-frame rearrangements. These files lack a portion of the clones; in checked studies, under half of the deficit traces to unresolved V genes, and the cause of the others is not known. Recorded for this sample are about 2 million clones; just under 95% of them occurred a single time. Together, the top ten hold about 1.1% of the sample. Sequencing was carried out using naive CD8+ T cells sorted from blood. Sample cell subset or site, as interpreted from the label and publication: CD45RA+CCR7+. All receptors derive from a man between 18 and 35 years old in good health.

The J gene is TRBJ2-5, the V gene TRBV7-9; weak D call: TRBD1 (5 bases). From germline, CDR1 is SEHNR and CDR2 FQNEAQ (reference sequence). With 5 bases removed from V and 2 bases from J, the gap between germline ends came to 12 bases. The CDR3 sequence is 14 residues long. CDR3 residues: CASSNSGYQETQYF. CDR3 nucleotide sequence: TGTGCCAGCAGCAACTCAGGGTATCAAGAGACCCAGTACTTC.

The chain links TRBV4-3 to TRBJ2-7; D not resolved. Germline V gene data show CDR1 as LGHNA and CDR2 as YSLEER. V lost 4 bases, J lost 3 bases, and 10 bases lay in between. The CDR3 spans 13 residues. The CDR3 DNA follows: TGCGCCAGCAGCCCTGGCAAAGGCTACGAGCAGTACTTC. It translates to CASSPGKGYEQYF.

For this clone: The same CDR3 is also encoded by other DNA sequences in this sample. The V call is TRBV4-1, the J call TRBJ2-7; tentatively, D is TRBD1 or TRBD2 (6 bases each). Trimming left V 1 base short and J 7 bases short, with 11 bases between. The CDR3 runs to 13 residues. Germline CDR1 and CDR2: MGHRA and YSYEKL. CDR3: CASSQVGGYEQYF. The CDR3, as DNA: TGCGCCAGCAGCCAAGTAGGGGGGTATGAGCAGTACTTC.

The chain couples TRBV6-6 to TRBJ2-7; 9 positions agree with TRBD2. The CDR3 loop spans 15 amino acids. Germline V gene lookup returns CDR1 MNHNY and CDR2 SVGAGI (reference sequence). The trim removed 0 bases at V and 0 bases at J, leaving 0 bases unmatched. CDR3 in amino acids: CASSYSTSGSYEQYF. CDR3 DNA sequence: TGTGCCAGCAGTTACTCGACTAGCGGCTCCTACGAGCAGTACTTC.

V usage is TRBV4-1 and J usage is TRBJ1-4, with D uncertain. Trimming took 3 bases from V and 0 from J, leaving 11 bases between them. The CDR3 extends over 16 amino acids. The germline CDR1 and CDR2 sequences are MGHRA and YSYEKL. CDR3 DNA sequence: TGCGCCAGCAGCCACGAACCCAGAACAACTAATGAAAAACTGTTTTTT. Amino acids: CASSHEPRTTNEKLFF.

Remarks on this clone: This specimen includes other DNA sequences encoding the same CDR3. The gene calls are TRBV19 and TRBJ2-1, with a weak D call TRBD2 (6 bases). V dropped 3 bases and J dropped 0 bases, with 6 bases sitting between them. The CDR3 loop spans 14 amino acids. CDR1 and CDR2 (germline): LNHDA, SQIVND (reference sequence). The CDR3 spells CASSMGGSYNEQFF. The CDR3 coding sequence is TGTGCCAGTAGTATGGGGGGCTCCTACAATGAGCAGTTCTTC. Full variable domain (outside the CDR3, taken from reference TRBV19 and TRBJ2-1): DGGITQSPKYLFRKEGQNVTLSCEQNLNHDAMYWYRQDPGQGLRLIYYSQIVNDFQKGDIAEGYSVSREKKESFPLTVTSAQKNPTAFYLCASSMGGSYNEQFFGPGTRLTVL.

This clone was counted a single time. CDR3 protein: CASRGLRRTGELFF. CDR3 in DNA: TGTGCCAGCAGGGGACTAAGAAGGACCGGGGAGCTGTTTTTT. The chain combines TRBV6-4 with TRBJ2-2, with 7 bases fitting TRBD2. Germline loops: CDR1 MRHNA, CDR2 SNTAGT. Losses at the gene ends were 6 bases for V and 5 bases for J; bases not matched to a gene: 6. There are 14 residues in the CDR3.

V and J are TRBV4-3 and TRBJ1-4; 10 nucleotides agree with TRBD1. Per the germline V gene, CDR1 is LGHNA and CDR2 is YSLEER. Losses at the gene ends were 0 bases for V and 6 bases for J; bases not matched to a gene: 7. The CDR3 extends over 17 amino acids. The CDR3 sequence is CASSQDPADRGDEKLFF. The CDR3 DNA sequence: TGCGCCAGCAGCCAAGATCCCGCGGACAGGGGGGATGAAAAACTGTTTTTT.

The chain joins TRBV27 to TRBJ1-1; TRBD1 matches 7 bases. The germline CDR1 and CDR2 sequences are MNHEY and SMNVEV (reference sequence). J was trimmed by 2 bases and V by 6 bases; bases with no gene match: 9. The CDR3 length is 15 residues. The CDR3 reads CASSPFPGGNTEAFF. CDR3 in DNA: TGTGCCAGCAGCCCTTTCCCAGGGGGAAACACTGAAGCTTTCTTT.

The CDR3 region is CASSQSSLGVDTQYF. The CDR3 region has the DNA TGTGCCAGCAGCCAATCCTCCCTCGGCGTCGATACGCAGTATTTT. This chain links TRBV5-4 with TRBJ2-3, with D hard to call. The CDR3 totals 15 residues. Germline CDR1 and CDR2: SGHNT and YYREEE (reference sequence). Trimming removed 4 bases at V and 6 bases at J, with 18 bases between.